The 29 T cell receptor beta chains listed next were all sequenced from one sample in a study of blood T cell repertoires in COVID-19. Generated by immunoSEQ multiplex PCR, the TCRdb table keeps only in-frame clones and is missing some. Of some 200,000 clones in the sample, roughly four fifths were seen once. Sequenced sample: peripheral blood. The source is a man younger than 45 with active or convalescent COVID-19.

J is TRBJ2-6 and V is TRBV2; 12 positions agree with TRBD2. J gave up 4 bases and V 6 bases, and 4 bases lay outside the gene matches. Germline lookup yields CDR1 SNHLY and CDR2 FYNNEI. CDR3 length: 16 amino acids. Here the CDR3 DNA reads TGTGCCAGCAGCGGACTAGCGGGACCCGGGGCCAACGTCCTGACTTTC. Protein product: CASSGLAGPGANVLTF.

In the case of this clone: A read error may account for a junction end that differs from germline. The chain carries TRBV2 and TRBJ1-1; TRBD1 might be the D (6 bases). The CDR3 is 12 residues long. Germline CDR1 and CDR2: SNHLY and FYNNEI. In DNA form, the CDR3 reads TGTGCCAGCAGCTACCCTCCCAGCCGGGACAAATTT. It codes for CASSYPPSRDKF.

The chain employs TRBV7-9 and TRBJ2-2; TRBD1 matches at 9 bases. This CDR3 contains 16 residues. Germline-derived CDR1 and CDR2 are SEHNR and FQNEAQ (reference sequence). J was trimmed by 3 bases and V by 5 bases; bases with no gene match: 7. The CDR3 protein is CASSPPRTGDTGELFF. The CDR3 DNA is TGTGCCAGCAGCCCCCCCAGGACAGGGGACACCGGGGAGCTGTTTTTT.

This clone was detected once. This chain connects TRBV5-8 to TRBJ2-4, with a tentative D call TRBD1 (6 bases). The germline V gene has CDR1 SGHTS and CDR2 YDEGEE. CDR3 length: 15 residues. V was trimmed by 2 bases and J by 2 bases, leaving 11 bases between them. CDR3 sequence reads: CASSLQGDSKNIQYF. In nucleotides, the CDR3 is TGTGCCAGCAGCTTACAGGGCGACTCCAAAAACATTCAGTACTTC.

This chain uses TRBV10-3 with TRBJ2-2; TRBD2 agrees at 11 bases. The length of the CDR3 is 16 residues. The trim removed 6 bases at V and 7 bases at J, leaving 10 bases unmatched. Looked up from germline, CDR1 is ENHRY and CDR2 is SYGVKD. The CDR3 is CAISPFSGGALGELFF. The CDR3 bases are TGTGCCATCAGCCCATTTAGCGGGGGGGCCCTCGGGGAGCTGTTTTTT.

The chain links TRBV30 to TRBJ1-1; TRBD1 aligns across 10 bases. Germline V lookup: CDR1 GTSNPN, CDR2 SVGIG (reference sequence). V shed 8 bases, J shed 3 bases, and the junction held 18 bases outside the gene matches. The CDR3 loop spans 17 amino acids. The CDR3 region is CAQEKRTGGGWDTEAFF. Written as DNA, the CDR3 is TGTGCCCAGGAAAAAAGGACAGGGGGTGGTTGGGACACTGAAGCTTTCTTT.

This chain uses TRBV4-3 with TRBJ2-7, with D uncertain. V was trimmed by 2 bases and J by 7 bases, leaving 15 bases between them. Germline-derived CDR1 and CDR2 are LGHNA and YSLEER. The CDR3 consists of 14 residues. CDR3 DNA sequence: TGCGCCAGCAGCCAATGGGCAGACCCACGGGAGCAGTACTTC. This gives the protein CASSQWADPREQYF.

The chain recombines TRBV11-2 with TRBJ2-2, with D perhaps matching TRBD2 (6 bases). Deletions cut 0 bases from V and 1 base from J, with 12 bases between. The CDR3 spans 17 residues. Per germline, CDR1 SGHAT and CDR2 FQNNGV. The CDR3 is CASSLDNWGGNTGELFF. The CDR3 nucleotides are TGTGCCAGCAGCTTAGATAATTGGGGAGGGAACACCGGGGAGCTGTTTTTT.

This clone was found once. The chain combines TRBV5-1 with TRBJ2-7; possible D gene TRBD2, 6 bases. This CDR3 is 13 amino acids long. V lost 0 bases and J lost 6, with 10 bases in between. CDR1 is SGHRS and CDR2 is YFSETQ in the germline V gene. The chain's CDR3 is CASSLEGGLEQYV. The CDR3 coding sequence is TGCGCCAGCAGCTTGGAGGGAGGCCTCGAGCAGTACGTC.

V is TRBV3-1 (or the pseudogene TRBV3-2) and J is TRBJ1-1; possible D gene TRBD1, 5 bases. Trimming removed 3 bases from V and 1 base from J, with 12 bases in between. CDR1 LGHDT and CDR2 YNNKEL come from the germline V gene (reference sequence). The CDR3 totals 15 residues. The CDR3 nucleotides are TGTGCCAGCAGCCAGGGGGGGGTCGCGAACACTGAAGCTTTCTTT. It codes for CASSQGGVANTEAFF.

Remarks on this clone: Other DNA sequences from this sample encode an identical CDR3 as well. V usage is TRBV19 and J usage is TRBJ1-5, with D possibly being TRBD1 (6 bases). V shed 5 bases and J shed 4 bases, with 6 bases lying between them. Looked up from germline, CDR1 is LNHDA and CDR2 is SQIVND (reference sequence). The CDR3 contains 12 residues. The CDR3 here is CASSQGNQPQHF. CDR3 bases: TGTGCCAGTAGTCAGGGGAATCAGCCCCAGCATTTT.

The J gene is TRBJ2-3, the V gene TRBV9, with 10 nucleotides matching TRBD1. V was pared by 5 bases and J by 0 bases, with 6 bases of the junction left unmatched. The CDR3 has 16 residues. Germline values: CDR1 SGDLS, CDR2 YYNGEE. The CDR3 loop is CASSSGTGVSTDTQYF. CDR3 coding DNA: TGTGCCAGCAGTTCCGGGACAGGGGTGAGCACAGATACGCAGTATTTT.

The CDR3 here is CAWSARTVLNEKLFF. The DNA for the CDR3 is TGTGCCTGGAGTGCTAGGACAGTCCTTAATGAAAAACTGTTTTTT. The chain couples TRBV30 to TRBJ1-4; D might be TRBD1 (6 bases). The V and J ends lost 1 base and 4 bases respectively, with 13 bases between them. The CDR3 has 15 amino acids. Per the germline V gene, CDR1 is GTSNPN and CDR2 is SVGIG (reference sequence).

V is TRBV12-3 or TRBV12-4 and J is TRBJ1-4; 7 bases match TRBD1. Losses at the gene ends were 5 bases for V and 8 bases for J; bases not matched to a gene: 5. The CDR3 covers 13 residues. CDR3 DNA: TGTGCCAGCAGTACAGGGGTTCGCGAAAAACTGTTTTTT. Residues: CASSTGVREKLFF.

Remarks on this clone: Germline is not matched at one junction end, which may reflect a read error. The V call is TRBV24-1, the J call TRBJ2-3; 7 bases agree with TRBD1. Per the germline V gene, CDR1 is KGHDR and CDR2 is SFDVKD. This CDR3 has 14 residues. CDR3 region: CATGETGGTDTQYF. The DNA of the CDR3 is TGTGCCACCGGTGAAACAGGGGGCACAGATACGCAGTATTTT.

The chain carries TRBV28 and TRBJ1-3, with 9 bases lining up with TRBD1. The germline V gene has CDR1 MDHEN and CDR2 SYDVKM. V was clipped by 7 bases and J by 3 bases; unmatched bases: 7. CDR3 length: 15 amino acids. This CDR3 reads CASTQQGANGNTIYF. The CDR3 DNA is TGTGCCAGCACCCAACAGGGGGCTAATGGAAACACCATATATTTT. The variable domain in full, with the rest retrieved from reference TRBV28 and TRBJ1-3, is DVKVTQSSRYLVKRTGEKVFLECVQDMDHENMFWYRQDPGLGLRLIYFSYDVKMKEKGDIPEGYSVSREKKERFSLILESASTNQTSMYLCASTQQGANGNTIYFGEGSWLTVV.

Only a few counts were recorded for this clone. The rearrangement joins TRBV7-6 to TRBJ1-6; maybe TRBD1 (5 bases). This CDR3 comprises 16 residues. Trimming stripped 3 bases from V and 7 bases from J, with 16 bases between. CDR1 is SGHVS, CDR2 FNYEAQ, per germline. CDR3 loop: CASSLETGTRNSPLHF. The CDR3 nucleotides read TGTGCCAGCAGCTTGGAGACCGGGACTAGGAATTCACCCCTCCACTTT. The full variable domain, completed using reference TRBV7-6 and TRBJ1-6, is GAGVSQSPRYKVTKRGQDVALRCDPISGHVSLYWYRQALGQGPEFLTYFNYEAQQDKSGLPNDRFSAERPEGSISTLTIQRTEQRDSAMYRCASSLETGTRNSPLHFGNGTRLTVT.

This sequence joins TRBV7-9 and TRBJ1-5, with D perhaps matching TRBD1 (6 bases). Trimming stripped 5 bases from V and 5 bases from J, with 10 bases between. The CDR3 extends over 13 amino acids. CDR1 and CDR2 (germline): SEHNR, FQNEAQ (reference sequence). The CDR3 bases are TGTGCCAGCAGCCTAGGGGGGGATCAGCCCCAGCATTTT. This translates into CASSLGGDQPQHF.

The V call is TRBV10-3, the J call TRBJ2-5, with TRBD2 matching 8 bases. The CDR3 spans 13 residues. CDR1 is ENHRY, CDR2 SYGVKD, per germline. V trimming: 2 bases; J trimming: 5 bases; junction bases outside the gene matches: 1. The CDR3 DNA sequence: TGTGCCATCAGTGAGACTAGCGGCGAGACCCAGTACTTC. It specifies CAISETSGETQYF.

CDR3 region: CATIKDRGREQYV. CDR3 nucleotide sequence: TGTGCCACCATCAAGGACAGGGGGCGAGAGCAGTACGTC. The chain recombines TRBV24-1 with TRBJ2-7; 11 nucleotides line up with TRBD1. Per germline, CDR1 KGHDR and CDR2 SFDVKD. V was pared by 8 bases and J by 7 bases, with 6 bases of the junction left unmatched. This CDR3 contains 13 residues.

This clone was detected only a few times. The genes are TRBV19 and TRBJ2-7; 8 bases are shared with TRBD1. This CDR3 contains 14 residues. The ends lost 6 bases at V and 2 bases at J; junction bases unmatched: 6. Germline V gene sequence: CDR1 LNHDA, CDR2 SQIVND (reference sequence). The CDR3 DNA is TGTGCCAGTAGCGCCCGGGACAGGACCTACGAGCAGTACGTC. Translation gives CASSARDRTYEQYV.

The chain recombines TRBV5-6 with TRBJ2-7; possible D gene TRBD1, 6 bases. V dropped 3 bases and J dropped 3 bases, with 13 bases sitting between them. Germline V gene sequence: CDR1 SGHDT, CDR2 YYEEEE. The length of the CDR3 is 14 residues. The DNA for the CDR3 is TGTGCCAGCAGCTCCCAGGGGCGCGGCTACGAGCAGTACTTC. This encodes CASSSQGRGYEQYF.

The genes are TRBV12-3 or TRBV12-4 and TRBJ1-4; 8 bases match TRBD1. This CDR3 has 10 amino acids. The trim removed 6 bases at V and 12 bases at J, leaving 0 bases unmatched. The CDR3 loop is CASRDRELFF. Written as DNA, the CDR3 is TGTGCCAGCAGGGACAGGGAACTGTTTTTT.

The chain joins TRBV7-9 to TRBJ1-4; 7 bases are shared with TRBD1. Germline CDR1 reads SEHNR; CDR2 reads FQNEAQ (reference sequence). V was pared by 6 bases and J by 8 bases, with 9 bases of the junction left unmatched. CDR3 length: 14 amino acids. Here the CDR3 DNA reads TGTGCCAGCAGTTCCGGGACAGAAGGCGAAAAACTGTTTTTT. It yields the protein CASSSGTEGEKLFF.

The chain combines TRBV24-1 with TRBJ2-3; 9 nucleotides match TRBD1. V shed 8 bases, J shed 4 bases, and the junction held 3 bases outside the gene matches. The CDR3 length is 13 residues. Germline values: CDR1 KGHDR, CDR2 SFDVKD. CDR3 loop: CATKTGGSDTQYF. CDR3 nucleotides: TGTGCCACCAAGACAGGGGGTTCAGATACGCAGTATTTT.

This chain uses TRBV4-2 with TRBJ1-2; the D gene is possibly TRBD1 (6 bases). V lost 1 base, J lost 2 bases, and 14 bases lay in between. This CDR3 region has 16 residues. Germline lookup yields CDR1 LGHNA and CDR2 YNFKEQ. The CDR3: CASSQVSGDLNYGYTF. The CDR3 nucleotides are TGTGCCAGCAGCCAAGTGTCAGGGGACCTCAACTATGGCTACACCTTC.

J is TRBJ2-2 and V is TRBV25-1, with D perhaps matching TRBD1 (6 bases). Germline V lookup: CDR1 MGHDK, CDR2 SYGVNS. The CDR3 runs 15 residues. V lost 6 bases to trimming and J lost 3 bases, with 14 bases between them. As DNA, the CDR3 is TGTGCCAGCAGAGGACGGGACACCGACACCGGGGAGCTGTTTTTT. Amino acid sequence: CASRGRDTDTGELFF.

Turning to this clone: This sample includes further DNA sequences coding for the same CDR3. The V and J genes are TRBV19 and TRBJ1-5; 8 bases are a match to TRBD1. The CDR3 covers 14 residues. From germline, CDR1 is LNHDA and CDR2 SQIVND (reference sequence). Trimming cost V 6 bases and J 2 bases; bases outside gene matches: 3. The CDR3 protein is CASSGTGGNQPQHF. In DNA form, the CDR3 reads TGTGCCAGTAGCGGGACAGGTGGCAATCAGCCCCAGCATTTT.

The chain links TRBV18 to TRBJ1-2; D gene unclear. Per the germline V gene, CDR1 is KGHSH and CDR2 is LQKENI. Trimming stripped 5 bases from V and 5 bases from J, with 12 bases between. CDR3 length: 13 amino acids. The CDR3 DNA is TGTGCCAGCTCAATCACAGCTTTTTATGGCTACACCTTC. It is translated as CASSITAFYGYTF.